What follows are 15 T cell receptor beta chains derived from one specimen sequenced in a study of T cells in localized non-small cell lung cancer. Assay used: immunoSEQ multiplex PCR; TCRdb lists only in-frame clones, some missing. The sample lists fewer than 20,000 clones, 89% occurring once. Sequences were derived from peripheral blood, sampled before any cancer treatment. These receptors originate from a man aged 35 to 70 with stage I lung adenocarcinoma.

The chain links TRBV6-1 to TRBJ1-2; D gene uncertain. This CDR3 region has 14 residues. Germline V lookup: CDR1 MNHNS, CDR2 SASEGT. V gave up 1 base and J gave up 3 bases, with 9 bases separating them. Here the CDR3 DNA reads TGTGCCAGCAGTGAAGGGAACTGGGACTATGGCTACACCTTC. It codes for CASSEGNWDYGYTF.

The chain carries TRBV7-6 and TRBJ2-1; no firm D call. The CDR3 sequence is 15 residues long. The V gene lost 4 bases and the J gene lost 1 base, with 11 bases spanning the gap. The germline CDR1 and CDR2 sequences are SGHVS and FNYEAQ. The CDR3 region is CASSYATVSYNEQFF. CDR3 in DNA: TGTGCCAGCAGCTACGCTACAGTTTCCTACAATGAGCAGTTCTTC. The full variable domain, in which reference TRBV7-6 and TRBJ2-1 provide the parts outside the CDR3, is GAGVSQSPRYKVTKRGQDVALRCDPISGHVSLYWYRQALGQGPEFLTYFNYEAQQDKSGLPNDRFSAERPEGSISTLTIQRTEQRDSAMYRCASSYATVSYNEQFFGPGTRLTVL.

The chain links TRBV1 to TRBJ2-5. TRBV1 is a pseudogene segment. This CDR3 has 12 amino acids. The CDR3 protein is CTRTLGEETQYF. CDR3 DNA sequence: TGCACCAGGACACTGGGGGAAGAGACCCAGTACTTC.

A single count supports this clone. V gene TRBV2 combines with J gene TRBJ1-2, with a tentative D call TRBD1 (6 bases). Trimming pared 6 bases from V and 1 base from J, leaving 15 bases between. CDR1 and CDR2 (germline): SNHLY, FYNNEI. The CDR3 covers 15 residues. In DNA form, the CDR3 reads TGTGCCAGCAGCCACGGGACAACCCTTAACTATGGCTACACCTTC. Translated, it gives CASSHGTTLNYGYTF.

The gene calls are TRBV27 and TRBJ1-5; D is unclear. Trimming removed 3 bases at V and 4 bases at J, with 7 bases between. Germline values: CDR1 MNHEY, CDR2 SMNVEV (reference sequence). This CDR3 is 13 amino acids long. The CDR3 is CASSFTGNQPQHF. The CDR3 DNA sequence: TGTGCCAGCAGTTTTACGGGGAATCAGCCCCAGCATTTT.

J is TRBJ2-3 and V is TRBV27; no definite D call. Germline assignment: CDR1 MNHEY and CDR2 SMNVEV (reference sequence). Deletions cut 5 bases from V and 3 bases from J, with 9 bases between. This CDR3 contains 13 residues. Written as DNA, the CDR3 is TGTGCCAGCAGTCCCGAGGAAACAGATACGCAGTATTTT. Protein: CASSPEETDTQYF.

This sequence joins TRBV14 and TRBJ2-1; no firm D call. Trimming cost V 4 bases and J 10 bases, with 11 bases left between them. Germline V gene data show CDR1 as SGHDN and CDR2 as FVKESK. This CDR3 is 12 amino acids long. CDR3: CASSLVWPEQFF. In nucleotides, the CDR3 is TGTGCCAGCAGCCTCGTGTGGCCGGAGCAGTTCTTC.

A single count supports this clone. The chain uses TRBV19 and TRBJ2-7; no definite D call. Germline values: CDR1 LNHDA, CDR2 SQIVND (reference sequence). Trimming took off 8 bases at V and 0 bases at J, with 11 bases between the two ends. The CDR3 consists of 13 residues. The CDR3 nucleotides read TGTGCCAGTTTGGGCAGACGCTCCTACGAGCAGTACTTC. Translated: CASLGRRSYEQYF.

The rearrangement uses TRBV6-1 and TRBJ1-1, with 9 bases identical to TRBD1. The J segment lost 6 bases and the V segment lost 5 bases, leaving 4 bases of the junction unmatched. Germline V gene sequence: CDR1 MNHNS, CDR2 SASEGT. This CDR3 spans 13 amino acids. The CDR3 bases are TGTGCCAGCAGTCGGACAGGGGTACCTGAAGCTTTCTTT. This codes for CASSRTGVPEAFF.

The chain couples TRBV4-2 to TRBJ2-7; 7 bases line up with TRBD1. The length of the CDR3 is 17 residues. Germline trimming cut 3 bases from V and 1 base from J; bases unmatched to any gene: 12. The germline V gene encodes CDR1 LGHNA and CDR2 YNFKEQ. The CDR3: CASSQHLDRVRSYEQYF. CDR3 nucleotides: TGTGCCAGCAGCCAGCACCTCGACAGGGTAAGGTCCTACGAGCAGTACTTC.

V is TRBV27 and J is TRBJ2-3; D is perhaps TRBD1 (6 bases). The CDR3 sequence is 13 residues long. The V gene lost 6 bases and the J gene lost 5 bases, with 12 bases spanning the gap. From germline, CDR1 is MNHEY and CDR2 SMNVEV (reference sequence). The CDR3 bases are TGTGCCAGCAGGGGGACAAGGGGAGATACGCAGTATTTT. As protein: CASRGTRGDTQYF.

The chain's CDR3 is CASSKGQGNVNEQYF. The CDR3 nucleotides are TGCGCCAGCAGCAAGGGACAGGGGAATGTTAACGAGCAGTACTTC. The J gene is TRBJ2-7, the V gene TRBV5-1, with 10 bases identical to TRBD1. Germline assignment: CDR1 SGHRS and CDR2 YFSETQ. There are 15 residues in the CDR3. Trimming at V came to 4 bases and at J to 5 bases, leaving 9 bases not matched to a gene. The entire variable domain, with the rest obtained from reference TRBV5-1 and TRBJ2-7, is as follows: KAGVTQTPRYLIKTRGQQVTLSCSPISGHRSVSWYQQTPGQGLQFLFEYFSETQRNKGNFPGRFSGRQFSNSRSEMNVSTLELGDSALYLCASSKGQGNVNEQYFGPGTRLTVT.

The V gene is TRBV5-4, the J gene TRBJ2-3; TRBD1 aligns across 9 bases. Germline values: CDR1 SGHNT, CDR2 YYREEE (reference sequence). The CDR3 consists of 15 residues. J was trimmed by 5 bases and V by 4 bases; bases with no gene match: 8. The CDR3, as DNA: TGTGCCAGCAGCCCTACAGGGGGCAAAGGAGATACGCAGTATTTT. Its translation is CASSPTGGKGDTQYF.

The rearrangement links TRBV7-2 to TRBJ2-1; D is ambiguous. The CDR3 spans 14 residues. Trimming shortened V by 4 bases and J by 0 bases, and 7 bases separated the two germline ends. Germline values: CDR1 SGHTA, CDR2 FQGNSA. The CDR3 reads CASSWASSYNEQFF. CDR3 nucleotide sequence: TGTGCCAGCAGCTGGGCGAGCTCCTACAATGAGCAGTTCTTC.

This chain connects TRBV9 to TRBJ2-2, with D uncertain. CDR3 length equals 15 residues. V lost 4 bases to trimming and J lost 0 bases, with 10 bases between them. Germline values: CDR1 SGDLS, CDR2 YYNGEE. The CDR3 reads CASSLPAANTGELFF. The CDR3 DNA is TGTGCCAGCAGCCTTCCAGCTGCGAACACCGGGGAGCTGTTTTTT.